This T cell receptor (beta chain) was observed in a study of cytomegalovirus exposure and HLA in healthy donors. Whole-study findings and limits: An Asian-associated ancestry cluster reportedly showed fewer N-insertions than the approximately 660-donor mean in a later analysis.

This clone turned up a few times. Its target is not known. This PCR relied on a set of 60 Vbeta primers and 13 Jbeta primers. Sequenced by immunoSEQ multiplex PCR; TCRdb stores in-frame clones only, minus some. Here the sample spans over 65,000 clones, roughly four fifths being singletons. The TCR comes from a woman aged 30 to 39 in good health and CMV-seropositive. The sample was PBMCs.

The CDR3 here is CASSPPSDTQYF. CDR3 DNA: TGTGCCAGCAGCCCCCCCTCGGATACGCAGTATTTT. The rearrangement joins TRBV5-6 to TRBJ2-3; D gene unclear. Deletions cut 4 bases from V and 6 bases from J, with 9 bases between. The V gene's germline CDR1 is SGHDT and CDR2 YYEEEE. The CDR3 loop spans 12 amino acids.